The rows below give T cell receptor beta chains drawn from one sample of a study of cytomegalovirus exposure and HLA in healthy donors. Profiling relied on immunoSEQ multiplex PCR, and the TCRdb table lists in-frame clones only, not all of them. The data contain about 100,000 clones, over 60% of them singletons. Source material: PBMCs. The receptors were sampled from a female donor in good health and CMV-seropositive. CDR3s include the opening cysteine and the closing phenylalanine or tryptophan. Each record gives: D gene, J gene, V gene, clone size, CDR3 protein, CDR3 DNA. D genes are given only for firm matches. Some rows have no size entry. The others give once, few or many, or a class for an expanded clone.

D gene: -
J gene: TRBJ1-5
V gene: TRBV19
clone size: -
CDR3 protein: CASSTRLRSNQPQHF
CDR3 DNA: TGTGCCAGTAGCACGCGGTTGCGCAGCAATCAGCCCCAGCATTTT

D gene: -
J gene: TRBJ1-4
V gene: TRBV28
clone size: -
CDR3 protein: CASRRGAGEKLFF
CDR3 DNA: TGTGCCAGCAGGAGGGGAGCGGGGGAAAAACTGTTTTTT

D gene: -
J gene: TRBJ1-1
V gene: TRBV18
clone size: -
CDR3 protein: CASSSSRGFYGDTEAFF
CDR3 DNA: TGTGCCAGCTCATCCTCACGCGGCTTTTACGGAGACACTGAAGCTTTCTTT

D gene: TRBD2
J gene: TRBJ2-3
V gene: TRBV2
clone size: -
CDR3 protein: CASSRLAVSTDTQYF
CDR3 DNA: TGTGCCAGCAGCCGACTAGCGGTAAGCACAGATACGCAGTATTTT

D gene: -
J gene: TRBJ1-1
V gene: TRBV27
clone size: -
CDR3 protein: CASSLTGRGNTEAFF
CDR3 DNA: TGTGCCAGCAGTTTAACAGGGAGGGGGAACACTGAAGCTTTCTTT

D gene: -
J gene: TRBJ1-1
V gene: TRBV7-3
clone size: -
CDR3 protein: CASSPKSNAEAFF
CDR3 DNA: TGTGCCAGCAGCCCAAAATCAAATGCTGAAGCTTTCTTT

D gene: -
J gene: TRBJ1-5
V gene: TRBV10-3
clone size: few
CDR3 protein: CAISPSKGQGNLQPQHF
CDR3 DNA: TGTGCCATCAGTCCATCGAAGGGGCAGGGTAATCTTCAGCCCCAGCATTTT

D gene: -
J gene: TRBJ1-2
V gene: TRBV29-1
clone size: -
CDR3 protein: CSVDRAYGYTF
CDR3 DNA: TGCAGCGTTGACAGGGCCTATGGCTACACCTTC

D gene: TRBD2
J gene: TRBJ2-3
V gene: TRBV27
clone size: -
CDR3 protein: CASSLRREFLHTQYF
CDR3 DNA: TGTGCCAGCAGTTTAAGGCGGGAGTTCCTCCATACGCAGTATTTT

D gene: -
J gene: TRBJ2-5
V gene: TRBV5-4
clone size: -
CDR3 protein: CASGQIQETQYF
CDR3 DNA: TGTGCCAGCGGACAGATACAAGAGACCCAGTACTTC

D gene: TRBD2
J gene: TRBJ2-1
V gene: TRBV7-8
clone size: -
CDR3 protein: CASSRGLAGVNEQFF
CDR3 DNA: TGTGCCAGCAGCCGCGGACTAGCGGGAGTAAATGAGCAGTTCTTC

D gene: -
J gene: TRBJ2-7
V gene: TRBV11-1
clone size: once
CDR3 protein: CASSFREQDEQYF
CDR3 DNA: TGTGCCAGCAGCTTCCGGGAGCAGGACGAGCAGTACTTC

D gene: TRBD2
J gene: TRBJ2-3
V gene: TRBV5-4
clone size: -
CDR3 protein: CASSFSGTTDTQYF
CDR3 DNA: TGTGCCAGCAGCTTTAGCGGGACCACAGATACGCAGTATTTT

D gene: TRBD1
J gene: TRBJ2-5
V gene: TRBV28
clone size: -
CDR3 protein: CASSYGTEETQYF
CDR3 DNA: TGTGCCAGCAGCTACGGGACAGAAGAGACCCAGTACTTC

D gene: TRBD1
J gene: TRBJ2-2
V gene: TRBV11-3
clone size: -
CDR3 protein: CASSLKQGAAGELFF
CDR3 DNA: TGTGCCAGCAGCTTGAAACAGGGGGCTGCCGGGGAGCTGTTTTTT

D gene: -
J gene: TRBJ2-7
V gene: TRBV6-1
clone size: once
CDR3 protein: CASSRPHYEQYF
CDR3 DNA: TGTGCCAGCAGTCGCCCACATTACGAGCAGTACTTC

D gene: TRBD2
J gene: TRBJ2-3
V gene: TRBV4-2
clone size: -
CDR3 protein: CASSQVGTSGSTDTQYF
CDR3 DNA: TGTGCCAGCAGCCAAGTTGGAACTAGCGGGAGCACAGATACGCAGTATTTT

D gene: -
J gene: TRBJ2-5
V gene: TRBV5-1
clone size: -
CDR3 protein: CASSRGIRNQETQYF
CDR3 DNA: TGCGCCAGCAGCCGGGGTATTCGGAACCAAGAGACCCAGTACTTC

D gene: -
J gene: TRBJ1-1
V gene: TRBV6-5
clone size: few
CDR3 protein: CASSYRRENTEAFF
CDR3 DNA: TGTGCCAGCAGTTACAGGCGGGAGAACACTGAAGCTTTCTTT

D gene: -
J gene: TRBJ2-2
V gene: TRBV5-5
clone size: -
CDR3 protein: CASSFRGGELFF
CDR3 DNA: TGTGCCAGCAGTTTCCGGGGCGGGGAGCTGTTTTTT

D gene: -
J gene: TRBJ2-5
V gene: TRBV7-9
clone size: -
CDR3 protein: CASSPREQGTQYF
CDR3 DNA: TGTGCCAGCAGCCCTCGGGAACAGGGGACCCAGTACTTC

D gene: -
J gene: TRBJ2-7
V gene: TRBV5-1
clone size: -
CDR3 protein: CASSLDNSYEQYF
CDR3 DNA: TGCGCCAGCAGCTTGGACAACTCCTACGAGCAGTACTTC

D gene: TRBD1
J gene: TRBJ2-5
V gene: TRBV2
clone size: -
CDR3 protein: CASSEADRVAETQYF
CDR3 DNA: TGTGCCAGCAGTGAAGCGGACAGGGTGGCAGAGACCCAGTACTTC

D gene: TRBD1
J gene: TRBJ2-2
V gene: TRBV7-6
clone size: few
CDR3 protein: CASSLRQGPTTGELFF
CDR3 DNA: TGTGCCAGCAGCTTAAGACAGGGGCCAACCACCGGGGAGCTGTTTTTT

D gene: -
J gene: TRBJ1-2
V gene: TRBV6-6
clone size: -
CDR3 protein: CASSYWGTGGDGYTF
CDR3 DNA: TGTGCCAGCAGTTACTGGGGGACGGGCGGGGATGGCTACACCTTC

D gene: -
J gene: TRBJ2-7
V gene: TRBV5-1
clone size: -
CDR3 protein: CASSLAAQGEQYF
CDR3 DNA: TGCGCCAGCAGCTTGGCCGCGCAGGGGGAGCAGTACTTC

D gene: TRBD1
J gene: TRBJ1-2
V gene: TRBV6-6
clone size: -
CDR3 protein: CASSTTGARIDGYTF
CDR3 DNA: TGTGCCAGCAGTACGACAGGGGCGAGGATCGATGGCTACACCTTC

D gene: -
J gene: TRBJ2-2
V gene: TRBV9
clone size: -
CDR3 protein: CASSVQDTNTGELFF
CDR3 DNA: TGTGCCAGCAGCGTACAGGACACGAACACCGGGGAGCTGTTTTTT

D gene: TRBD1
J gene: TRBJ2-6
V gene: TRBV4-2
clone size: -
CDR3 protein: CASSHGQAGANVLTF
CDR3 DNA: TGTGCCAGCAGCCACGGACAGGCTGGGGCCAACGTCCTGACTTTC

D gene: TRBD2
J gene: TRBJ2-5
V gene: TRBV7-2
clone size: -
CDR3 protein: CASSPPVAGGQETQYF
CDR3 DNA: TGTGCCAGCAGCCCCCCCGTTGCGGGGGGGCAAGAGACCCAGTACTTC

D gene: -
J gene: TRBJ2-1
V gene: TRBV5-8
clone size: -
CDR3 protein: CASSVDRSSYNEQFF
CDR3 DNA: TGTGCCAGCAGCGTCGATAGGAGCTCCTACAATGAGCAGTTCTTC

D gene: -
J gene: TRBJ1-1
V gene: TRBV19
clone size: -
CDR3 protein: CASSMKGDTEAFF
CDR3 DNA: TGTGCCAGTAGTATGAAGGGAGACACTGAAGCTTTCTTT

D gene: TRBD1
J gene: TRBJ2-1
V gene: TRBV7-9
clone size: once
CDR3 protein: CASTQGDRGAYNEQFF
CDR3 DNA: TGTGCCAGCACGCAAGGAGACAGGGGAGCCTACAATGAGCAGTTCTTC

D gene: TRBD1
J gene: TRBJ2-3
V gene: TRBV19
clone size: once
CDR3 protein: CASSRQGFTDTQYF
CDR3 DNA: TGTGCCAGTAGTCGACAGGGATTCACAGATACGCAGTATTTT

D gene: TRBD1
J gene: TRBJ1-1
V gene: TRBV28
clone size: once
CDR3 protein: CASSPHGQEGAAFF
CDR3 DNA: TGTGCCAGCAGTCCCCACGGACAGGAGGGAGCAGCTTTCTTT

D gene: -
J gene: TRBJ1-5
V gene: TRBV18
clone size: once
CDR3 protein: CASSPGEYSNQPQHF
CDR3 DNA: TGTGCCAGCTCACCCGGAGAATATAGCAATCAGCCCCAGCATTTT

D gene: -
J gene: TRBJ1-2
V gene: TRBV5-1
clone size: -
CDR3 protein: CASNDRRRGGYTF
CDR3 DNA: TGCGCCAGCAACGACCGAAGACGGGGTGGCTACACCTTC

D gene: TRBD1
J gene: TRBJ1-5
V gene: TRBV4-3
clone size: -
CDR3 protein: CASSQEVGQGNQPQHF
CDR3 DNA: TGCGCCAGCAGCCAGGAAGTGGGACAGGGCAATCAGCCCCAGCATTTT

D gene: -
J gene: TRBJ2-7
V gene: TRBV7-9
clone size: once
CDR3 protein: CASSLGQVTYEQYF
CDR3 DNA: TGTGCCAGCAGCTTAGGCCAGGTTACCTACGAGCAGTACTTC

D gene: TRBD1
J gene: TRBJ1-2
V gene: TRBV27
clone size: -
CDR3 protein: CASSSGGAGTYGYTF
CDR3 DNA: TGTGCCAGCAGTTCAGGGGGCGCGGGGACCTATGGCTACACCTTC

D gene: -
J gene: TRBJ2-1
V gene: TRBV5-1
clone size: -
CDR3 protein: CASSFSGLVYNEQFF
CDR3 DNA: TGCGCCAGCAGCTTTTCGGGTTTGGTCTACAATGAGCAGTTCTTC

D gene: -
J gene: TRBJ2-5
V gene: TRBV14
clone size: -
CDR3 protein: CASSQGIGDVEETQYF
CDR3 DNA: TGTGCCAGCAGCCAAGGAATCGGGGATGTGGAAGAGACCCAGTACTTC

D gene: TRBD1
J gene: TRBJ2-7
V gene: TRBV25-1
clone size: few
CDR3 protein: CASQIGTGAYEQYF
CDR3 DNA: TGTGCCAGCCAAATCGGGACAGGGGCCTACGAGCAGTACTTC

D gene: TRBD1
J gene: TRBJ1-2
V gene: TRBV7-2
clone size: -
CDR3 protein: CASRPGQGGYGYTF
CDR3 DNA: TGTGCCAGCAGACCGGGACAGGGGGGCTATGGCTACACCTTC

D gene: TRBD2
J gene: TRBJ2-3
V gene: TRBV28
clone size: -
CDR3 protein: CASSFLTSGKNTQYF
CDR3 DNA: TGTGCCAGCAGTTTTCTGACTAGCGGGAAGAATACGCAGTATTTT

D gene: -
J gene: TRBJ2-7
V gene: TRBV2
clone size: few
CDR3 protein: CASSVRGSSEQYF
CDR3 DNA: TGTGCCAGCAGTGTAAGGGGATCCAGCGAGCAGTACTTC

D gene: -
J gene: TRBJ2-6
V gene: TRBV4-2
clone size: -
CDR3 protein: CASSQPTVSGANVLTF
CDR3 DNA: TGTGCCAGCAGCCAACCGACAGTCTCTGGGGCCAACGTCCTGACTTTC

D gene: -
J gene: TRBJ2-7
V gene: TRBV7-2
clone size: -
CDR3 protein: CASSSRGGGEQYF
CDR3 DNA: TGTGCCAGCAGCTCACGCGGGGGCGGCGAGCAGTACTTC

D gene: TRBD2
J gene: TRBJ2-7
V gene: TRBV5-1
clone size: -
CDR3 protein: CASSRGDDGEQYF
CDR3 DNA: TGCGCCAGCAGCCGGGGGGACGATGGGGAGCAGTACTTC

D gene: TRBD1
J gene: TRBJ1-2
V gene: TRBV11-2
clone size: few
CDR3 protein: CASSLDRTGSGSGYTF
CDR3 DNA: TGTGCCAGCAGCTTAGATCGGACAGGCTCCGGGAGTGGCTACACCTTC

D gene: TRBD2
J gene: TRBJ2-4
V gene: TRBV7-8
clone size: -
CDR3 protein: CASSLDGGGKNIQYF
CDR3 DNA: TGTGCCAGCAGCTTAGACGGGGGGGGTAAAAACATTCAGTACTTC

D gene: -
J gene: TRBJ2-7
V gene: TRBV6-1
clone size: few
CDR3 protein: CASLTLSYEQYF
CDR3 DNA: TGTGCCAGCCTAACCCTCTCCTACGAGCAGTACTTC

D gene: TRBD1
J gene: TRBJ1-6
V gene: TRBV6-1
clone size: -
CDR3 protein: CASSAGDRLNSPLHF
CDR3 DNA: TGTGCCAGCAGTGCCGGGGACAGGCTAAATTCACCCCTCCACTTT

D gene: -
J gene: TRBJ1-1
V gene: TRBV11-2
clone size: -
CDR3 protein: CASSLGARTEAFF
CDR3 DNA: TGTGCCAGCAGCTTGGGGGCGAGGACTGAAGCTTTCTTT